The present entry profiles one T cell receptor beta chain with its context. Antigen unknown. UMI-labeled 5' RACE TRB cDNA libraries were prepared from the cells. TCRdb re-called the 5' RACE reads and gives one entry per CDR3 protein, without DNA. The repertoire shows some 130,000 distinct CDR3 sequences; the top ten hold about 0.3%. Germline V CDR1 and CDR2: SGHTA, FQGNSA. The CDR3 runs 17 residues. This entry belongs to a study of CXCR3-negative and CXCR3-positive naive CD8 T cells. Overall study results and limits: Naive CXCR3-positive and CXCR3-negative cells shared TRBV-TRBJ usage; memory cells diverged.

Sequencing input: naive CXCR3- CD8+ T cells from blood. Subset of the sample: CD45RO-CCR7+CD27+CD95- naive CD8+ T cells lacking CXCR3 (TNR3-). This receptor was identified in a human donor in good health. Some clones in this sample may be carry-over from other donors' samples. This chain uses TRBV7-2 with TRBJ2-7; the D call of TRBD2 rests on TCRdb alone, since no DNA is present to check it. CDR3 sequence: CASSPDGAGGPAYEQYF. The full variable domain, completed using reference TRBV7-2 and TRBJ2-7, is GAGVSQSPSNKVTEKGKDVELRCDPISGHTALYWYRQSLGQGLEFLIYFQGNSAPDKSGLPSDRFSAERTGGSVSTLTIQRTQQEDSAVYLCASSPDGAGGPAYEQYFGPGTRLTVT.